A single sample gave rise to the 18 T cell receptor beta chains below, sequenced in a study of shared clonotypes between healthy human individuals (dated by TCRdb to 2020 to 2021). Library creation used the immunoSEQ multiplex PCR assay. Here the immuneACCESS table is served through TCRdb, limited to in-frame sequences with V and J called. Missing clones are a known gap in these copies; in checked studies unresolved V genes cover under half, and the rest lacks a known reason. The sample table contains more than 400,000 clones; only one count was recorded for 78% of them. The ten biggest clones cover approximately 12% of the sample. The specimen was PBMCs. The receptor set was obtained from a woman aged 40-49 years in good health. Some clones in this sample may be carry-over from other donors' samples.

About this clone: Other DNA sequences within the sample encode an identical CDR3. The CDR3 nucleotides read TGTGCCAGCAGTTTAAACAGTTTCTACGAGCAGTACTTC. Translating it yields CASSLNSFYEQYF. V and J are TRBV27 and TRBJ2-7; D uncertain. The CDR3 sequence is 13 residues long. Trimming stripped 2 bases from V and 3 bases from J, with 8 bases between. Germline lookup yields CDR1 MNHEY and CDR2 SMNVEV (reference sequence).

The chain has TRBV5-4 and TRBJ2-1; the D gene could be TRBD1 or TRBD2 (5 bases each). The V end lost 2 bases, the J end lost 14 bases, and 17 bases lay between the germline ends. Per germline, CDR1 SGHNT and CDR2 YYREEE (reference sequence). This CDR3 has 13 amino acids. CDR3 residues: CASSFSGTGQEFF. In nucleotides, the CDR3 is TGTGCCAGCAGCTTCTCAGGGACGGGGCAGGAGTTCTTC.

The chain links TRBV19 to TRBJ2-7, with D uncertain. Germline lookup yields CDR1 LNHDA and CDR2 SQIVND (reference sequence). V was clipped by 11 bases and J by 4 bases, with 27 bases between them. The CDR3 sequence is 16 residues long. The CDR3 DNA reads TGTGCCCCTCACGGAGAGTCCGGTCCCGTGGTTTACGAGCAGTACTTC. This encodes CAPHGESGPVVYEQYF.

The CDR3 coding sequence is TGTGCCAGCAGCCAACAGGGGGCTAACTATGGCTACACCTTC. It specifies CASSQQGANYGYTF. The chain combines TRBV14 with TRBJ1-2; TRBD1 aligns across 7 bases. The CDR3 runs to 14 residues. J gave up 0 bases and V 2 bases, and 0 bases lay outside the gene matches. Per the germline V gene, CDR1 is SGHDN and CDR2 is FVKESK.

About this clone itself: Other nucleotide sequences from this sample produce the same CDR3. J is TRBJ2-5 and V is TRBV27; no definite D call. CDR3 size: 11 residues. Germline CDR1 and CDR2: MNHEY and SMNVEV (reference sequence). V was pared by 3 bases and J by 4 bases, with 3 bases between. The CDR3 protein is CASSFLETQYF. The CDR3 coding sequence is TGTGCCAGCAGTTTTCTAGAGACCCAGTACTTC.

This clone appeared once. The chain joins TRBV2 to TRBJ1-2; D call uncertain. This CDR3 is built from 13 residues. V lost 2 bases to trimming and J lost 8 bases, with 12 bases between them. Germline V lookup: CDR1 SNHLY, CDR2 FYNNEI. In DNA form, the CDR3 reads TGTGCCAGCAGTGAACTTGAGATGGGGGGCTACACCTTC. Its translation is CASSELEMGGYTF.

The gene calls are TRBV7-2 and TRBJ1-5; 10 bases map to TRBD1. This CDR3 spans 14 amino acids. The V and J ends lost 5 bases and 7 bases, in that order; junction bases with no gene match: 5. Germline-derived CDR1 and CDR2 are SGHTA and FQGNSA. In nucleotides, the CDR3 is TGTGCCAGCAGCCCGACAGGGGGCGTCCAGCCCCAGCATTTT. It specifies CASSPTGGVQPQHF.

This sequence joins TRBV11-2 and TRBJ2-3; D unresolved. Germline loops: CDR1 SGHAT, CDR2 FQNNGV. V lost 0 bases to trimming and J lost 1 base, with 8 bases between them. This CDR3 has 15 amino acids. CDR3 residues: CASSLDVSRTDTQYF. In DNA, the CDR3 is TGTGCCAGCAGCTTAGACGTTTCGCGCACAGATACGCAGTATTTT.

The chain employs TRBV10-1 and TRBJ2-3; D perhaps matches TRBD2 (5 bases). Germline V lookup: CDR1 WNHNN, CDR2 SYGVQD (reference sequence). V lost 5 bases and J lost 3, with 12 bases in between. The CDR3 has 14 amino acids. CDR3 DNA sequence: TGCGCCAGCAGTACCGGGGATCAGACAGATACGCAGTATTTT. It translates to CASSTGDQTDTQYF.

This chain's CDR3 is CASSQLGLAGYEQYF. The CDR3 DNA reads TGCGCCAGCAGCCAGCTGGGACTAGCAGGTTACGAGCAGTACTTC. The chain joins TRBV4-1 to TRBJ2-7, with TRBD2 matching 9 bases. This CDR3 has 15 residues. V gave up 3 bases and J gave up 4 bases; unmatched junction bases: 7. Germline CDR1 reads MGHRA; CDR2 reads YSYEKL.

This chain joins TRBV5-5 and TRBJ2-2; TRBD1 matches 7 bases. Germline loops: CDR1 SGHKS, CDR2 YYEKEE (reference sequence). The CDR3 runs to 15 residues. After removal of 4 bases from V and 4 bases from J, the junction contained 7 bases not matched to a gene. CDR3 in amino acids: CASSPGDSFTGELFF. DNA for the CDR3: TGTGCCAGCAGCCCAGGGGACAGTTTCACCGGGGAGCTGTTTTTT.

The chain couples TRBV7-2 to TRBJ2-7; TRBD2 matches 7 bases. The germline V gene has CDR1 SGHTA and CDR2 FQGNSA. The V gene end was trimmed by 1 base and the J gene end by 4 bases; junction bases not matched to a gene: 13. The CDR3 runs 17 residues. CDR3 bases: TGTGCCAGCAGCTTAGGCCCAGGGAGCGGGACTTCTTACGAGCAGTACTTC. It encodes CASSLGPGSGTSYEQYF.

The chain carries TRBV5-4 and TRBJ1-1; D ambiguous. The CDR3 loop spans 13 amino acids. The V gene's germline CDR1 is SGHNT and CDR2 YYREEE (reference sequence). V gave up 5 bases and J gave up 1 base, with 9 bases separating them. CDR3 in amino acids: CASSGLTNTEAFF. The CDR3 DNA reads as TGTGCCAGCAGTGGATTGACGAACACTGAAGCTTTCTTT. Complete variable domain (other parts from reference TRBV5-4 and TRBJ1-1): ETGVTQSPTHLIKTRGQQVTLRCSSQSGHNTVSWYQQALGQGPQFIFQYYREEENGRGNFPPRFSGLQFPNYSSELNVNALELDDSALYLCASSGLTNTEAFFGQGTRLTVV.

For the CDR3, the DNA is TGTGCCATAGGGACAGGGGCGCATGAAAAACTGTTTTTT. It is translated as CAIGTGAHEKLFF. The rearrangement joins TRBV10-3 to TRBJ1-4; TRBD1 agrees at 10 bases. The germline V gene encodes CDR1 ENHRY and CDR2 SYGVKD. The CDR3 spans 13 residues. V was pared by 9 bases and J by 6 bases, with 4 bases of the junction left unmatched.

The rearrangement links TRBV19 to TRBJ2-7; D perhaps matches TRBD2 (6 bases). This CDR3 region has 14 residues. Germline V gene sequence: CDR1 LNHDA, CDR2 SQIVND (reference sequence). The V and J ends lost 3 bases and 0 bases respectively, with 9 bases between them. The CDR3 DNA reads as TGTGCCAGTAGTATCCGGGAGAGCTCCTACGAGCAGTACTTC. Its translation: CASSIRESSYEQYF.

The chain recombines TRBV28 with TRBJ2-2; 9 bases are a match to TRBD2. The V and J ends lost 5 bases and 2 bases, in that order; junction bases with no gene match: 27. The CDR3 covers 23 residues. Germline CDR1 MDHEN, CDR2 SYDVKM. The CDR3 loop reads CASSPLNYWGKVSSGTNTGELFF. CDR3 nucleotides: TGTGCCAGCAGTCCTTTGAATTATTGGGGGAAGGTTTCTAGCGGGACCAACACCGGGGAGCTGTTTTTT.

The chain is built from TRBV29-1 and TRBJ2-6; D not resolved. Germline V lookup: CDR1 SQVTM, CDR2 ANQGSEA. V lost 3 bases, J lost 0 bases, and 3 bases lay in between. This CDR3 is built from 13 residues. DNA for the CDR3: TGCAGCGTTGACCGCTCTGGGGCCAACGTCCTGACTTTC. Its translation: CSVDRSGANVLTF.

This clone appeared a few times. The chain employs TRBV18 and TRBJ2-5; D uncertain. Germline CDR1 reads KGHSH; CDR2 reads LQKENI. Between the trimmed V and J ends, which lost 0 bases and 4 bases, there was a span of 9 bases. The CDR3 covers 14 residues. CDR3 bases: TGTGCCAGCTCACCACCCGTCGAGAGAGAGACCCAGTACTTC. Translated, it gives CASSPPVERETQYF.